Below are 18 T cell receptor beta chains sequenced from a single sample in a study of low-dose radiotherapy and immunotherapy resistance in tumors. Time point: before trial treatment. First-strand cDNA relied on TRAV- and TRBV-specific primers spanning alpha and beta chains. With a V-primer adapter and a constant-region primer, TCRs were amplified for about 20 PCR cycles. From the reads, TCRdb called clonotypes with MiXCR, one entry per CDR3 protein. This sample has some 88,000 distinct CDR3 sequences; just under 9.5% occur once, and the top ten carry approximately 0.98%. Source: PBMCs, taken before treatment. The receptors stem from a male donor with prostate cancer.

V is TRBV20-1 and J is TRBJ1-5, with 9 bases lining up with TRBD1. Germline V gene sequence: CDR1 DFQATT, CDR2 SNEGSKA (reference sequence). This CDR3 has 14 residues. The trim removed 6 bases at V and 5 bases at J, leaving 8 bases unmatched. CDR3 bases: TGCAGTGCCGGAGACAGGGGGTCTTATCAGCCCCAGCATTTT. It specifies CSAGDRGSYQPQHF.

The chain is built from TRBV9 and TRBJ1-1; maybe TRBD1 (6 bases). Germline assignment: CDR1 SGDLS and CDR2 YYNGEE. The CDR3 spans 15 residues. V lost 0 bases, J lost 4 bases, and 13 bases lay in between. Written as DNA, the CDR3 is TGTGCCAGCAGCGTAGCTGGGGGCCGCGGCACTGAAGCTTTCTTT. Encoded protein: CASSVAGGRGTEAFF.

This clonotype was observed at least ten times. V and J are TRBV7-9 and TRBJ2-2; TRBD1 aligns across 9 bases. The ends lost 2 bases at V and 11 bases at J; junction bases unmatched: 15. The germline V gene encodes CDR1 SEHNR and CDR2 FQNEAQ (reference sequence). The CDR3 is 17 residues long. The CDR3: CASSLTPGTGNTLELFF. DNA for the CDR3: TGTGCCAGCAGCTTAACCCCAGGGACAGGGAACACCCTTGAGCTGTTTTTT.

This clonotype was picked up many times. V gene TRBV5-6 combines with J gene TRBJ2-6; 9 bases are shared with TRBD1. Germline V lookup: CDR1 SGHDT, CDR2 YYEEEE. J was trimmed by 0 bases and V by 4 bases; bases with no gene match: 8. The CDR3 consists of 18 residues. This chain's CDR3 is CASSLTGQGSSGANVLTF. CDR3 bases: TGTGCCAGCAGCCTAACGGGACAGGGAAGCTCTGGGGCCAACGTCCTGACTTTC.

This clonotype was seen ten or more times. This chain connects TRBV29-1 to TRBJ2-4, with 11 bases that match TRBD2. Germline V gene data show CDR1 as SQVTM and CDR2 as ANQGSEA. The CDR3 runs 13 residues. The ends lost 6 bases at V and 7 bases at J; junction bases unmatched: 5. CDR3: CSVKLAGVNIQYF. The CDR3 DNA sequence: TGCAGCGTGAAACTAGCGGGAGTTAACATTCAGTACTTC.

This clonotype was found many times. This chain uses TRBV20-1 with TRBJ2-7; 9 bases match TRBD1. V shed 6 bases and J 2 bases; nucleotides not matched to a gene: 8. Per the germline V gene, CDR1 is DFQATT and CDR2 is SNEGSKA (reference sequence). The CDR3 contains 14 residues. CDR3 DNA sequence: TGCAGTGCCAGGGCGGACAGGGGTACCTACGAGCAGTACTTC. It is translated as CSARADRGTYEQYF.

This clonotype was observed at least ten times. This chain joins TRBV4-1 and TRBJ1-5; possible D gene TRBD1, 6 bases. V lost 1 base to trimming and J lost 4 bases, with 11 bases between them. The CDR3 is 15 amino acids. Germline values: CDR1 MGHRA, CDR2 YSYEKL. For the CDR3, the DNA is TGCGCCAGCAGCCAAGTAGTGACAGGTAATCAGCCCCAGCATTTT. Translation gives CASSQVVTGNQPQHF.

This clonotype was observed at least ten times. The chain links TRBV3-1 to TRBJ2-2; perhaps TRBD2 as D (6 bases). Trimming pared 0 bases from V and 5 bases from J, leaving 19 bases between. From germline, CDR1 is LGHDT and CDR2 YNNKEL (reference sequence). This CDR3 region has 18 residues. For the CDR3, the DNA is TGTGCCAGCAGCCAAGAGGGCTCGACGGGACTCCGTACCGGGGAGCTGTTTTTT. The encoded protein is CASSQEGSTGLRTGELFF.

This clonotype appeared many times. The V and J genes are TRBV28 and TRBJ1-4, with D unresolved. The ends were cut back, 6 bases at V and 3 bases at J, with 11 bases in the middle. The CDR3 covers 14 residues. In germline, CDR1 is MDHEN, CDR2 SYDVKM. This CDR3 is CASSPLRANEKLFF. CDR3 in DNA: TGTGCCAGCAGCCCCCTGCGAGCTAATGAAAAACTGTTTTTT.

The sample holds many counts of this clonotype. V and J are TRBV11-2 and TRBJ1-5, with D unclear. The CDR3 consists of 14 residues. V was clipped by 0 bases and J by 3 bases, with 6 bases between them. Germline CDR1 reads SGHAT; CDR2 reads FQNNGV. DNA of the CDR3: TGTGCCAGCAGCTTAGAGGGTTACAATCAGCCCCAGCATTTT. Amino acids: CASSLEGYNQPQHF.

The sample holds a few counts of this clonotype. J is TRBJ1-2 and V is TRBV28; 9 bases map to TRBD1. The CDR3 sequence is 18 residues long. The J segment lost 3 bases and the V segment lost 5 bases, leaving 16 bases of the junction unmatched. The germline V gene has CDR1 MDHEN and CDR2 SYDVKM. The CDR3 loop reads CASSPYMGRGQGDYGYTF. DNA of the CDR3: TGTGCCAGCAGTCCTTACATGGGACGGGGACAGGGCGACTATGGCTACACCTTC.

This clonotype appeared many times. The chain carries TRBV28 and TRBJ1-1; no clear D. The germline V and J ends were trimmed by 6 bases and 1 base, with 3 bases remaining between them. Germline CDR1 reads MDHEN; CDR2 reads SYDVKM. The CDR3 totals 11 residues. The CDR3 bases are TGTGCCAGCAGGGGGAACACTGAAGCTTTCTTT. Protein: CASRGNTEAFF.

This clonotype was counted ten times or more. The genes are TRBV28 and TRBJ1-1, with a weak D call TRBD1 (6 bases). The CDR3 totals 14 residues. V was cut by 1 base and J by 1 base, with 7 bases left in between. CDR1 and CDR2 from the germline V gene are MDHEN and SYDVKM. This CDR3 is CASSLSQGNTEAFF. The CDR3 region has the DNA TGTGCCAGCAGTTTATCACAGGGGAACACTGAAGCTTTCTTT.

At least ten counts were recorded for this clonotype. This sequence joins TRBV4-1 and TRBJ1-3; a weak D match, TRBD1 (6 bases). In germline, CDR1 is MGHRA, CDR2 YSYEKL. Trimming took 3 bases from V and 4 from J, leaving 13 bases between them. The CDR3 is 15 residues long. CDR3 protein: CASSQGHQVGNTIYF. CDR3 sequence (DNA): TGCGCCAGCAGCCAGGGACACCAAGTAGGAAACACCATATATTTT.

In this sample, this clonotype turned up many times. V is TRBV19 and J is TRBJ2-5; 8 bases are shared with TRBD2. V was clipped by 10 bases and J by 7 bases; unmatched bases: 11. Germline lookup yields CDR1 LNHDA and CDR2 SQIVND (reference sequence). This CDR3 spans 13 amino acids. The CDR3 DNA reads TGTGCCACCCGTGGACTAGCCTCTTCGACCCAGTACTTC. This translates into CATRGLASSTQYF.

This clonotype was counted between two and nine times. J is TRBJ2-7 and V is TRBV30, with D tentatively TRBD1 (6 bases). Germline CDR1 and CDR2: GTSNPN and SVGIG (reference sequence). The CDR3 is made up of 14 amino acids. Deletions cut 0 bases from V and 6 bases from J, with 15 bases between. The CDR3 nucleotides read TGTGCCTGGAGTGTATCTGGGGGCGGAAGCGAGCAGTACTTC. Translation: CAWSVSGGGSEQYF. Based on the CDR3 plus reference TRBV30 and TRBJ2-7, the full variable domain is SQTIHQWPATLVQPVGSPLSLECTVEGTSNPNLYWYRQAAGRGLQLLFYSVGIGQISSEVPQNLSASRPQDRQFILSSKKLLLSDSGFYLCAWSVSGGGSEQYFGPGTRLTVT.

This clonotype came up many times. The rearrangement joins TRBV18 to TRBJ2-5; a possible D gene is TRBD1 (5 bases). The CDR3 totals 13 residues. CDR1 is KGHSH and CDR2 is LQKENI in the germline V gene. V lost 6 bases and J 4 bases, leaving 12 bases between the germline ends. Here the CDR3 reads CASSTDGLETQYF. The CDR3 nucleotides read TGTGCCAGCTCGACAGACGGGTTAGAGACCCAGTACTTC.

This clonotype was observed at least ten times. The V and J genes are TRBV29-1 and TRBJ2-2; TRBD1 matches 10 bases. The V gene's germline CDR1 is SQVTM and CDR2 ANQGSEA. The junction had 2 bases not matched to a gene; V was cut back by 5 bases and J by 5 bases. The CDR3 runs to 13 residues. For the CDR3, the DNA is TGCAGCGTTCGGACAGGGGGGACCGGGGAGCTGTTTTTT. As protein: CSVRTGGTGELFF.